The 27 T cell receptor beta chains presented below share a single source sample, sequenced in a study of T cells after yellow fever vaccination. TCRdb recomputed calls from the 5' RACE reads with MiXCR, one row per CDR3 protein. This sample has around 340,000 distinct CDR3 sequences, with 8.5% to 10% found just once. Sequences were derived from PBMCs, sampled on the day of the first yellow fever vaccination. The origin of the receptors is a man between 18 and 29 years old who received the YFV17D yellow fever vaccine.

This clonotype was found a few times. The chain recombines TRBV18 with TRBJ1-2, with 8 bases fitting TRBD1. CDR1 and CDR2 (germline): KGHSH, LQKENI. CDR3 size: 13 residues. J lost 6 bases, V lost 1 base, and 1 base had no gene match. This CDR3 reads CASSPRGQDGYTF. CDR3 DNA sequence: TGTGCCAGCTCACCACGGGGACAGGATGGCTACACCTTC.

This clonotype has only a few counts. The chain couples TRBV5-1 to TRBJ2-5; a possible D gene is TRBD1 (5 bases). The V end lost 6 bases, the J end lost 2 bases, and 14 bases lay between the germline ends. CDR1 is SGHRS and CDR2 is YFSETQ in the germline V gene. The CDR3 has 14 amino acids. The CDR3 is CASTYPTEQETQYF. CDR3 DNA: TGCGCCAGCACCTACCCGACAGAGCAAGAGACCCAGTACTTC.

This clonotype was seen at least ten times. V and J are TRBV5-1 and TRBJ1-2, with 10 bases identical to TRBD1. Looked up from germline, CDR1 is SGHRS and CDR2 is YFSETQ. The CDR3 consists of 16 residues. Losses at the gene ends were 4 bases for V and 7 bases for J; bases not matched to a gene: 13. The CDR3 nucleotides read TGCGCCAGCAGCCCCTACGGGACAGGGGACCCCTCTGGCTACACCTTC. It encodes CASSPYGTGDPSGYTF.

Only a few counts were recorded for this clonotype. The rearrangement uses TRBV6-6 and TRBJ2-3, with D unclear. The CDR3 sequence is 12 residues long. Germline values: CDR1 MNHNY, CDR2 SVGAGI (reference sequence). Trimming removed 6 bases from V and 5 bases from J, with 9 bases in between. DNA for the CDR3: TGTGCCAGCAGCCCCCGTGTAGATACGCAGTATTTT. It codes for CASSPRVDTQYF.

The rearrangement uses TRBV5-1 and TRBJ2-1; 8 bases are shared with TRBD2. V dropped 4 bases and J dropped 2; count of bases not matched to a gene: 5. In germline, CDR1 is SGHRS, CDR2 YFSETQ. The CDR3 runs 15 residues. The CDR3 DNA is TGCGCCAGCAGCCCTGCGGGGGGTACCTACAATGAGCAGTTCTTC. Translated: CASSPAGGTYNEQFF. The variable domain in full, with the rest retrieved from reference TRBV5-1 and TRBJ2-1, is KAGVTQTPRYLIKTRGQQVTLSCSPISGHRSVSWYQQTPGQGLQFLFEYFSETQRNKGNFPGRFSGRQFSNSRSEMNVSTLELGDSALYLCASSPAGGTYNEQFFGPGTRLTVL.

V is TRBV4-1 and J is TRBJ2-1, with TRBD1 as a possible D gene (6 bases). Germline assignment: CDR1 MGHRA and CDR2 YSYEKL. The V and J ends lost 4 bases and 8 bases respectively, with 15 bases between them. This CDR3 is built from 14 residues. The CDR3 here is CASSRRQEGHEQFF. DNA for the CDR3: TGCGCCAGCAGCCGCCGACAGGAAGGGCATGAGCAGTTCTTC.

This clonotype was found once. A read error may be the cause here, since a much bigger clone is one base away. The rearrangement uses TRBV5-1 and TRBJ1-2; TRBD1 might be the D (5 bases). The CDR3 is 14 residues long. CDR1 and CDR2 (germline): SGHRS, YFSETQ. The DNA of the CDR3 is TGCGCCAGCAGCTTGGGCGGGACTAACTATGGCCACACCTTC. Protein product: CASSLGGTNYGHTF.

CDR3 coding DNA: TGTGCCACCAGCAGAGACCGCCTCGGCACAGATACGCAGTATTTT. It translates to CATSRDRLGTDTQYF. The chain carries TRBV15 and TRBJ2-3; D is undetermined. This CDR3 contains 15 residues. V was pared by 0 bases and J by 1 base, with 8 bases between. CDR1 is LNHNV, CDR2 YYDKDF, per germline (reference sequence).

This rearrangement joins TRBV13 to TRBJ2-7; 10 bases align to TRBD2. Trimming took 8 bases from V and 5 from J; bases not matched to a gene: 12. Germline CDR1 PRHDT, CDR2 FYEKMQ (reference sequence). The CDR3 is made up of 15 amino acids. The CDR3 here is CASSTPGLALDEQYF. CDR3 nucleotide sequence: TGTGCCAGCTCAACCCCGGGACTAGCGCTGGACGAGCAGTACTTC.

This clonotype was detected once. This chain links TRBV7-2 with TRBJ2-5, with a possible D match to TRBD2 (5 bases). Trimming took 5 bases from V and 0 from J, leaving 13 bases between them. The CDR3 extends over 15 amino acids. The germline CDR1 and CDR2 sequences are SGHTA and FQGNSA. The CDR3 DNA is TGTGCCAGCAGCCCACGGAGGACCTACCAAGAGACCCAGTACTTC. Translating it yields CASSPRRTYQETQYF.

The J gene is TRBJ1-2, the V gene TRBV4-2; a possible D gene is TRBD1 (5 bases). The ends were cut back, 3 bases at V and 8 bases at J, with 25 bases in the middle. Looked up from germline, CDR1 is LGHNA and CDR2 is YNFKEQ. The CDR3 consists of 17 residues. The CDR3 reads CASSHTHTQVIMRGYTF. Here the CDR3 DNA reads TGTGCCAGCAGCCACACCCACACACAGGTTATTATGCGCGGCTACACCTTC.

In regard to this clonotype: As the CDR3 is not closed by the conserved phenylalanine or tryptophan, this likely results from a read error. The genes are TRBV11-2 and TRBJ2-3; TRBD2 agrees at 7 bases. Germline V gene sequence: CDR1 SGHAT, CDR2 FQNNGV. This CDR3 spans 21 amino acids. The trim removed 3 bases at V and 3 bases at J, leaving 24 bases unmatched. CDR3 DNA sequence: TGTGCCAGCAGCTTCGAGCGTCTTAAGTGGGTTGGGCGGGGGAGAACAGATACGCAGTATTTG. Amino acid sequence: CASSFERLKWVGRGRTDTQYL.

The chain is built from TRBV7-8 and TRBJ2-5; no definite D call. Germline assignment: CDR1 SGHVS and CDR2 FQNEAQ. The V and J ends lost 2 bases and 7 bases respectively, with 8 bases between them. The CDR3 sequence is 12 residues long. CDR3 coding DNA: TGTGCCAGCAGCTTATACTCGCGGACCCAGTACTTC. Amino acids: CASSLYSRTQYF.

This chain joins TRBV3-1 and TRBJ2-5; 8 bases agree with TRBD2. J was trimmed by 4 bases and V by 1 base; bases with no gene match: 8. CDR3 size: 16 residues. From germline, CDR1 is LGHDT and CDR2 YNNKEL (reference sequence). CDR3 nucleotide sequence: TGTGCCAGCAGCCAAGGGTCGGGGGGGCTTGGAGAGACCCAGTACTTC. Translating it yields CASSQGSGGLGETQYF.

This chain uses TRBV12-5 with TRBJ1-1, with D unresolved. This CDR3 contains 17 residues. V gave up 2 bases and J gave up 2 bases, with 18 bases separating them. Looked up from germline, CDR1 is LGHNT and CDR2 is FRNRAP. CDR3 amino acids: CASGLNTGDVGNTEAFF. The CDR3 nucleotides are TGTGCTAGTGGTTTGAATACGGGCGACGTTGGTAACACTGAAGCTTTCTTT.

This clonotype appeared a few times. The rearrangement links TRBV4-3 to TRBJ1-2, with a weak D call TRBD1 (5 bases). V was cut by 0 bases and J by 1 base, with 15 bases left in between. The CDR3 extends over 17 amino acids. Germline-derived CDR1 and CDR2 are LGHNA and YSLEER. CDR3 DNA: TGCGCCAGCAGCCAAGATGGGACTTCACTAATTAACTATGGCTACACCTTC. It codes for CASSQDGTSLINYGYTF.

V and J are TRBV5-8 and TRBJ1-5; D not resolved. V was clipped by 4 bases and J by 2 bases, with 10 bases between them. This CDR3 is built from 14 residues. Looked up from germline, CDR1 is SGHTS and CDR2 is YDEGEE. CDR3 DNA sequence: TGTGCCAGCAGCCCACATGGGGGCAATCAGCCCCAGCATTTT. Translating it yields CASSPHGGNQPQHF. The full variable domain, rest sourced from reference TRBV5-8 and TRBJ1-5, is EAGVTQSPTHLIKTRGQQATLRCSPISGHTSVYWYQQALGLGLQFLLWYDEGEERNRGNFPPRFSGRQFPNYSSELNVNALELEDSALYLCASSPHGGNQPQHFGDGTRLSIL.

This chain joins TRBV6-5 and TRBJ2-7; D is uncertain. Per the germline V gene, CDR1 is MNHEY and CDR2 is SVGAGI. CDR3 length: 13 amino acids. The V end was cut by 2 bases, the J end by 0 bases, with 5 bases between. DNA of the CDR3: TGTGCCAGCAGTTACGGGTACTCCTACGAGCAGTACTTC. Amino acids: CASSYGYSYEQYF.

This clonotype was seen ten or more times. The chain carries TRBV12-3 or TRBV12-4 and TRBJ2-3; 14 positions agree with TRBD2. V lost 4 bases to trimming and J lost 6 bases; unmatched junction nucleotides: 6. This CDR3 contains 16 residues. CDR3 amino acids: CASSSGLAGEMDTQYF. The CDR3 region has the DNA TGTGCCAGCAGTTCGGGACTAGCGGGGGAGATGGATACGCAGTATTTT.

In this sample, this clonotype turned up a few times. V usage is TRBV3-1 and J usage is TRBJ2-1; D not resolved. Germline values: CDR1 LGHDT, CDR2 YNNKEL (reference sequence). V shed 7 bases and J shed 10 bases, with 11 bases lying between them. The CDR3 consists of 11 residues. The CDR3 nucleotides read TGTGCCAGCACCTTATTGGGGGAGCAGTTCTTC. Residues: CASTLLGEQFF.

The chain links TRBV12-2 to TRBJ2-5. TRBV12-2 is a known pseudogene. The CDR3 is 14 residues long. CDR3 bases: TGTGCAAGTCGCTTAGGGTCCTCCCAAGAGACCCAGTACTTC. Translating it yields CASRLGSSQETQYF.

The chain uses TRBV19 and TRBJ1-1, with D possibly being TRBD1 (5 bases). The V gene's germline CDR1 is LNHDA and CDR2 SQIVND (reference sequence). This CDR3 has 14 residues. V gave up 5 bases and J gave up 13 bases, with 23 bases separating them. CDR3 bases: TGTGCCAGTAGTTCCGACAGTAGATTCTCTTTCGGTTTCTTT. Encoded protein: CASSSDSRFSFGFF. The entire variable domain, with the rest obtained from reference TRBV19 and TRBJ1-1, is as follows: DGGITQSPKYLFRKEGQNVTLSCEQNLNHDAMYWYRQDPGQGLRLIYYSQIVNDFQKGDIAEGYSVSREKKESFPLTVTSAQKNPTAFYLCASSSDSRFSFGFFGQGTRLTVV.

The chain employs TRBV19 and TRBJ2-1; weak D call: TRBD1 (6 bases). Trimming left V 7 bases short and J 0 bases short, with 10 bases between. This CDR3 region has 14 residues. Germline CDR1 and CDR2: LNHDA and SQIVND (reference sequence). CDR3 loop: CASTPDSSYNEQFF. Written as DNA, the CDR3 is TGTGCCAGTACCCCGGACAGCTCCTACAATGAGCAGTTCTTC. The full variable domain, rest sourced from reference TRBV19 and TRBJ2-1, is DGGITQSPKYLFRKEGQNVTLSCEQNLNHDAMYWYRQDPGQGLRLIYYSQIVNDFQKGDIAEGYSVSREKKESFPLTVTSAQKNPTAFYLCASTPDSSYNEQFFGPGTRLTVL.

V usage is TRBV20-1 and J usage is TRBJ2-5, with a tentative D call TRBD2 (7 bases). Trimming shortened V by 6 bases and J by 5 bases, and 16 bases separated the two germline ends. Per the germline V gene, CDR1 is DFQATT and CDR2 is SNEGSKA (reference sequence). This CDR3 contains 13 residues. The CDR3 nucleotides are TGCAGTGCGTTGGGGGGGCCGGGGGAGACCCAGTACTTC. Its protein product is CSALGGPGETQYF.

This clonotype was counted at least ten times. The gene calls are TRBV5-1 and TRBJ1-1; D is possibly TRBD1 (5 bases). V was clipped by 3 bases and J by 8 bases, with 14 bases between them. Per the germline V gene, CDR1 is SGHRS and CDR2 is YFSETQ. The CDR3 is 13 amino acids. Written as DNA, the CDR3 is TGCGCCAGCAGCTACGTGGGGACGGTAGAAGCTTTCTTT. Encoded protein: CASSYVGTVEAFF.

This clonotype has a count of ten or more. The J gene is TRBJ1-5, the V gene TRBV12-3 or TRBV12-4, with D maybe TRBD1 (5 bases). The germline V and J ends were trimmed by 10 bases and 0 bases, with 16 bases remaining between them. The CDR3 sequence is 15 residues long. Here the CDR3 DNA reads TGTGCCATCACCGGGGGGGGGAATAGCAATCAGCCCCAGCATTTT. Translated: CAITGGGNSNQPQHF.

The table lists this clonotype with many counts. The gene calls are TRBV7-2 and TRBJ1-2; D gene uncertain. CDR3 length equals 12 residues. From germline, CDR1 is SGHTA and CDR2 FQGNSA. V was trimmed by 4 bases and J by 4 bases, leaving 7 bases between them. CDR3 loop: CASSSQSYGYTF. Here the CDR3 DNA reads TGTGCCAGCAGCTCACAGTCCTATGGCTACACCTTC.